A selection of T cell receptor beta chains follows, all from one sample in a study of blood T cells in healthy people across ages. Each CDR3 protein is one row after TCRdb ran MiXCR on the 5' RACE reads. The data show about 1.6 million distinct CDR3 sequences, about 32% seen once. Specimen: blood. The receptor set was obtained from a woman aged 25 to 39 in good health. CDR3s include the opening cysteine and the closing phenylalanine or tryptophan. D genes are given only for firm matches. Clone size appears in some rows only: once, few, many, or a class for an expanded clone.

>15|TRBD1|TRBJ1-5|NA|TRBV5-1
CASSLWDSRVQPQHF
TGCGCCAGCAGCTTGTGGGACAGTCGAGTTCAGCCCCAGCATTTT
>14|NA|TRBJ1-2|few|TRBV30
CASQRAGRVYGYTF
TGTGCCTCCCAGAGGGCCGGCAGGGTCTATGGCTACACCTTC
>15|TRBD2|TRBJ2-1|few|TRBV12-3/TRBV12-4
CASTKGLAGVDEQFF
TGTGCCAGCACCAAAGGACTAGCGGGAGTCGACGAGCAGTTCTTC
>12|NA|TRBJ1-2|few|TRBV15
CATSSGEGDYTF
TGTGCCACCAGCAGCGGAGAGGGGGACTACACCTTC
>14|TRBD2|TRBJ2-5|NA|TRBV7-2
CAISASSGGETQYF
TGTGCCATCAGTGCCTCAAGCGGGGGAGAGACCCAGTACTTC
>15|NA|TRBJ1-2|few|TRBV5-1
CASSIALTANYGYTF
TGCGCCAGCAGCATAGCCTTGACAGCTAACTATGGCTACACCTTC
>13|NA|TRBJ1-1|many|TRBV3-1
CASSQGEGTEAFF
TGCGCCAGCAGCCAAGGGGAAGGCACTGAAGCTTTCTTT
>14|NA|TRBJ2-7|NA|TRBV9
CASSAGRDLYEQYF
TGTGCCAGCAGCGCGGGACGGGATCTCTACGAGCAGTACTTC
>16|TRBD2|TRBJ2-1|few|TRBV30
CAWSVAREGRWGEQFF
TGTGCCTGGAGTGTAGCGCGGGAGGGACGTTGGGGTGAGCAGTTCTTC
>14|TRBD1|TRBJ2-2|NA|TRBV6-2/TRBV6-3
CASHQGANTGELFF
TGTGCCAGCCATCAGGGGGCGAACACCGGGGAGCTGTTTTTT
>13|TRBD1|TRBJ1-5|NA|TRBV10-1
CAGSLDRGSAQHF
TGCGCCGGCAGCCTGGACAGGGGATCGGCCCAGCATTTT
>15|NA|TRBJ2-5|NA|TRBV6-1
CASSGNRGGLQTQYF
TGTGCCAGCAGTGGCAACAGGGGAGGGTTGCAGACCCAGTACTTC
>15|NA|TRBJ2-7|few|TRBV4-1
CASSQGGGVSYEQYF
TGCGCCAGCAGCCAAGGAGGCGGGGTGTCCTACGAGCAGTACTTC
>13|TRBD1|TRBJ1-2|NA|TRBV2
CASSWDSLYGYTF
TGTGCCAGCAGTTGGGACAGCCTTTACGGCTACACCTTC
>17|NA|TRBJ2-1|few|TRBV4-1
CASSQGRGGRSYNEQFF
TGCGCCAGCAGCCAAGGGAGGGGGGGGCGATCCTACAATGAGCAGTTCTTC
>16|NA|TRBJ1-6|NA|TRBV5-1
CASSLGSGIYNSPLHF
TGCGCCAGCAGCTTGGGTTCGGGCATCTATAATTCACCCCTCCACTTT
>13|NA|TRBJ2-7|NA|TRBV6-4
CASSDAVSYEQYF
TGTGCCAGCAGTGACGCGGTCTCCTACGAGCAGTACTTC
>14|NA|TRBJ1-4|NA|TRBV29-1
CSVRGRGTNEKLFF
TGCAGCGTTAGGGGCAGGGGAACTAATGAAAAACTGTTTTTT
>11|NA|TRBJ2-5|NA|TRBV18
CASSRIETQYF
TGTGCCAGCAGTAGGATTGAGACCCAGTACTTC
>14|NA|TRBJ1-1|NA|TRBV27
CASSLSLANTEAFF
TGTGCCAGCAGTTTATCTTTGGCGAACACTGAAGCTTTCTTT
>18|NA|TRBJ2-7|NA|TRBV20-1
CSARHSLLNRVQTYEQYF
TGCAGTGCTAGACATTCCCTCCTAAACAGGGTTCAGACCTACGAGCAGTACTTC
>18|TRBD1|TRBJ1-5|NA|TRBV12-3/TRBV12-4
CASSLMGQGRVGNQPQHF
TGTGCCAGCAGTTTAATGGGACAGGGGAGAGTGGGCAATCAGCCCCAGCATTTT
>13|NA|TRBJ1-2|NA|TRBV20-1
CSARAKSNYGYTF
TGCAGTGCTAGAGCCAAAAGTAACTATGGCTACACCTTC
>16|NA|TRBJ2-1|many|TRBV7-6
CASSSGAGLSGNEQFF
TGTGCCAGCAGCTCCGGAGCGGGTTTAAGCGGCAATGAGCAGTTCTTC
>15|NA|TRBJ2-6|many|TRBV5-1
CASSLEGTGANVLTF
TGCGCCAGCAGCTTGGAGGGAACAGGGGCCAACGTCCTGACTTTC
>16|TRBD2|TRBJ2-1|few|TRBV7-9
CASSLVTSGEDNEQFF
TGTGCCAGCAGCTTAGTCACTAGCGGGGAAGACAATGAGCAGTTCTTC
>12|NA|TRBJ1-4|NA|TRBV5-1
CASSTGREKLFF
TGCGCCAGCAGCACAGGACGGGAAAAACTGTTTTTT
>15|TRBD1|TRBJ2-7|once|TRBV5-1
CASESIPGQSNEQYF
TGCGCCAGCGAGTCCATACCGGGACAGAGCAACGAGCAGTACTTC
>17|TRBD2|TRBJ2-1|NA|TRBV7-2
CASSPPSAYPGGNGQFF
TGTGCCAGCAGCCCCCCGTCGGCCTATCCCGGGGGGAATGGGCAGTTCTTC
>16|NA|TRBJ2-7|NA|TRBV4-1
CASSPFLAPPSYEQYF
TGCGCCAGCAGCCCCTTCCTCGCGCCCCCCTCCTACGAGCAGTACTTC
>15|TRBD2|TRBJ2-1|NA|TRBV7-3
CASLAGGACYNEQFF
TGTGCCAGCCTGGCGGGGGGAGCGTGTTACAATGAGCAGTTCTTC
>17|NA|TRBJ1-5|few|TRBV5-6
CASSQIGGPTFNQPQHF
TGTGCCAGCAGCCAAATCGGCGGACCGACGTTCAATCAGCCCCAGCATTTT
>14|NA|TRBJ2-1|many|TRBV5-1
CASSLGGRYNEQFF
TGCGCCAGCAGCCTAGGGGGGCGTTACAATGAGCAGTTCTTC
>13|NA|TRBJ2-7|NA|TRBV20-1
CSARDTIYYEQYF
TGCAGTGCTAGAGACACTATATACTACGAGCAGTACTTC
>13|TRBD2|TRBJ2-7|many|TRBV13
CASSTSGRNEQYF
TGTGCCAGCAGCACTAGCGGGAGAAACGAGCAGTACTTC
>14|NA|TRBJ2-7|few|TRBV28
CASGISKAPYEQYF
TGTGCCAGCGGTATATCGAAAGCTCCCTACGAGCAGTACTTC
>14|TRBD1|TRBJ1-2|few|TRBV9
CASSGLDRGNGYTF
TGTGCCAGCAGCGGTCTGGACAGGGGGAATGGCTACACCTTC
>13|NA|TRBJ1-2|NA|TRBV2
CASSEKVASGYTF
TGTGCCAGCAGTGAAAAGGTGGCTAGTGGCTACACCTTC
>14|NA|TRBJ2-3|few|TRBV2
CASSEASVSDTQYF
TGTGCCAGCAGTGAAGCGTCTGTTTCAGATACGCAGTATTTT
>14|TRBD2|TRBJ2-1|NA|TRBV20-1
CSAQRGGSYNEQFF
TGCAGTGCTCAGCGGGGCGGGTCCTACAATGAGCAGTTCTTC
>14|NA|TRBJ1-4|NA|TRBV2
CASIVGTRGEKLFF
TGTGCCAGCATCGTAGGGACTAGGGGTGAAAAACTGTTTTTT
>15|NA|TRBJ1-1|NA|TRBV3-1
CASSQNTRGNTEAFF
TGTGCCAGCAGCCAGAACACCAGGGGGAACACTGAAGCTTTCTTT
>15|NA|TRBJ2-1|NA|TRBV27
CARSPGSYPQNEQFF
TGTGCCCGCAGTCCCGGGAGTTACCCCCAGAATGAGCAGTTCTTC
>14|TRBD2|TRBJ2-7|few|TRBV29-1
CSVEGAGGPSEQYF
TGCAGCGTTGAAGGGGCGGGAGGGCCAAGCGAGCAGTACTTC
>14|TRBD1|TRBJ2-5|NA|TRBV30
CAWSVTRGRETQYF
TGTGCCTGGAGTGTAACCAGGGGGCGGGAGACCCAGTACTTC
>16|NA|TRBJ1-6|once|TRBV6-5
CASSYSGNSYNSPLHF
TGTGCCAGCAGTTACTCGGGGAACTCCTATAATTCACCCCTCCACTTT
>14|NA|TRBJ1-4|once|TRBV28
CAGSSGSEEEKLFF
TGTGCCGGCAGTTCAGGGTCGGAGGAGGAAAAACTGTTTTTT
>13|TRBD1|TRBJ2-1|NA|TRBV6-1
CASSETGGHEQFF
TGTGCCAGCAGTGAAACAGGGGGACATGAGCAGTTCTTC
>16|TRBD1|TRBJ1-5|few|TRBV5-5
CASSYGDRGLGQPQHF
TGTGCCAGCAGCTACGGGGACAGGGGGCTTGGGCAGCCCCAGCATTTT
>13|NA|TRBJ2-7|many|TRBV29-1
CSVGADYSYEQYF
TGCAGCGTTGGGGCTGACTACTCCTACGAGCAGTACTTC